This T cell receptor beta chain comes out of a study of OX40 agonist ivuxolimab in advanced cancers. Enrollment shut out patients with autoimmune disease history or systemic immunosuppression. Libraries were prepared by immunoSEQ multiplex PCR; TCRdb keeps only in-frame clonotypes and omits some of them. The sample holds 78,000 or so clones; 86% are singletons and the top ten take roughly 0.68%. General observations from the study: By week 6 at 0.1 to 3.0 mg/kg, blood CD4+ and CD8+ T cells had expanded clonally. CD8+ T cells averaged more expanded clones than CD4+.

Comments on this clone: Its antigen is unknown.

The CDR3 covers 13 residues. Trimming stripped 7 bases from V and 5 bases from J, with 14 bases between. In germline, CDR1 is GTSNPN, CDR2 SVGIG (reference sequence). The receptor's source is an adult with an advanced solid tumor such as melanoma, head and neck, liver or kidney cancer. The sequences come from CD4+ or CD8+ T cells sorted from blood, collected in a trial of the OX40 agonist ivuxolimab. The chain is built from TRBV30 and TRBJ2-2, with D perhaps being TRBD1 or TRBD2 (6 bases each). CDR3 loop: CASSRGGTGELFF. The CDR3 DNA is TGTGCCTCCTCCCGAGGGGGGACCGGGGAGCTGTTTTTT.